The sequence of this T cell receptor beta chain was determined in a study of beta chain features in type 1 diabetes. Central memory, naive, regulatory and stem cell-like memory CD4+ cells were sorted by CD45RO/CCR7/CD25/CD127/CD95/CD27. Isolated RNA was reverse transcribed in full, so expressed TCRB transcripts were sequenced. Only in-frame clones appear in the TCRdb table, and some are missing; sequencing was by immunoSEQ multiplex PCR. The profile shows some 150,000 clones, less than 10% of them singletons. The study's findings and limits: Moderate yet significant TCRB CDR3 shortening was seen in Type 1 diabetes patients in all four CD4+ subsets. Patients and controls would share equally any PCR tilt toward shorter templates.

V lost 2 bases to trimming and J lost 4 bases, with 14 bases between them. CDR1 MNHNS and CDR2 SASEGT come from the germline V gene. This CDR3 is built from 16 residues. This clone occurred a few times. Its antigen remains unknown. The sample taken for sequencing was central memory CD4+ T cells from blood. The TCR was taken from a woman in her thirties or forties in good health. V usage is TRBV6-1 and J usage is TRBJ1-4; no clear D. The CDR3 sequence is CASSERSLRGNEKLFF. The CDR3 bases are TGTGCCAGCAGTGAAAGGAGTCTTCGGGGTAATGAAAAACTGTTTTTT.